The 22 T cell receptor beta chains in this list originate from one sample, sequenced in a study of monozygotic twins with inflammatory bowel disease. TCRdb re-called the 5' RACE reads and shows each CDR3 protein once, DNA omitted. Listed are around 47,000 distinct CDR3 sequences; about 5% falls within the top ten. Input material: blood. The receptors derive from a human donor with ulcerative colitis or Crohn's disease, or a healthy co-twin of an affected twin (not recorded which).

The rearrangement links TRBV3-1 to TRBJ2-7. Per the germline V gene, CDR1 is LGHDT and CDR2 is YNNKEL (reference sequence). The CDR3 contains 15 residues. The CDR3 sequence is CASSQEGRGSYEQYF.

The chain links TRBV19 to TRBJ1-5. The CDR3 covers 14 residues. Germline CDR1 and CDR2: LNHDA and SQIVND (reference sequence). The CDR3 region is CASSMFWGNQPQHF.

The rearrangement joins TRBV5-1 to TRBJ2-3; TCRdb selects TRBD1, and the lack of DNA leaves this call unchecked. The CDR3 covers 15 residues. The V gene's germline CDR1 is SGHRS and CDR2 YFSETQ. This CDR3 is CASSSRQGAQDTQYF.

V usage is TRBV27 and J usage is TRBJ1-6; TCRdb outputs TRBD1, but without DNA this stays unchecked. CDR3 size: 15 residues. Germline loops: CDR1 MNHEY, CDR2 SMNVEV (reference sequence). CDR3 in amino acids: CASSLFGTANSPLHF.

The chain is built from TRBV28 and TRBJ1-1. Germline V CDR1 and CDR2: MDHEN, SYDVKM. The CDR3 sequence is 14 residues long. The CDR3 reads CASSIYSLNTEAFF.

CDR3: CASSFRAEITDTQYF. J is TRBJ2-3 and V is TRBV5-1; lacking DNA, the TRBD2 call made by TCRdb goes unchecked. Germline CDR1 reads SGHRS; CDR2 reads YFSETQ. CDR3 length: 15 amino acids.

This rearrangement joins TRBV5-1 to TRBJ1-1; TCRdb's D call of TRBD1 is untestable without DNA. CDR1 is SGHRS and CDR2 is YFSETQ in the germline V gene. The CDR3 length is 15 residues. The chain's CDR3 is CASSSQGISNTEAFF.

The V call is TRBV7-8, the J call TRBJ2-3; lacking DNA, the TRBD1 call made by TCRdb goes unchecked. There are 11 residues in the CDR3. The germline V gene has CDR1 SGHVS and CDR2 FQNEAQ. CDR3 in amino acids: CASSARDRKYF.

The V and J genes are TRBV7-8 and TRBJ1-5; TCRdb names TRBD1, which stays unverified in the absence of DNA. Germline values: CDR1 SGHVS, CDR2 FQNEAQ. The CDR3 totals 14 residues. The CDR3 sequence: CASSYEGDYQPQHF.

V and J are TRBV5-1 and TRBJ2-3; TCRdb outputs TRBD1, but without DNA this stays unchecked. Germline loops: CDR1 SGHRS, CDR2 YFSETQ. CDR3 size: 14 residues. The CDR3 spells CASHGGVPTDTQYF.

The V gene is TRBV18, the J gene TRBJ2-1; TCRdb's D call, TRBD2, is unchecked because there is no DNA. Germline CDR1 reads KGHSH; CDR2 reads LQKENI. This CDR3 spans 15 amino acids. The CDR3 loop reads CASSPTSGVLAEQFF.

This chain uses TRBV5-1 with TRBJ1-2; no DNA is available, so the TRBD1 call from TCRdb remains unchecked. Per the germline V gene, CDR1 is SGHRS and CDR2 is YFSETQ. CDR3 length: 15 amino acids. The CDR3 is CASSPKGQVTYGYTF. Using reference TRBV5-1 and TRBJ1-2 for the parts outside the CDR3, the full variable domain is KAGVTQTPRYLIKTRGQQVTLSCSPISGHRSVSWYQQTPGQGLQFLFEYFSETQRNKGNFPGRFSGRQFSNSRSEMNVSTLELGDSALYLCASSPKGQVTYGYTFGSGTRLTVV.

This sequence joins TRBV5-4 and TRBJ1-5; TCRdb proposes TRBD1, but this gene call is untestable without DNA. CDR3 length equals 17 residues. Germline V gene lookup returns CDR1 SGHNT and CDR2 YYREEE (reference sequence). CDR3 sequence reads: CASSAGPGQGRNQPQHF.

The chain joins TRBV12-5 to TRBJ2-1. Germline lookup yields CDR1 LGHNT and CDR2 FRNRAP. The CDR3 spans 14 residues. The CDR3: CASGLSGSYNEQFF.

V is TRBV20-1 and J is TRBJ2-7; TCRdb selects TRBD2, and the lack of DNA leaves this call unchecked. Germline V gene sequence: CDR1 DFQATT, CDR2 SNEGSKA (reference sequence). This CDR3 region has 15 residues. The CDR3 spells CSAEYPGVAPAEQYF.

The chain's CDR3 is CASSSTIARGAVGTDTQYF. The chain couples TRBV5-6 to TRBJ2-3; no DNA is available, so the TRBD1 call from TCRdb remains unchecked. The CDR3 spans 19 residues. Germline CDR1 and CDR2: SGHDT and YYEEEE.

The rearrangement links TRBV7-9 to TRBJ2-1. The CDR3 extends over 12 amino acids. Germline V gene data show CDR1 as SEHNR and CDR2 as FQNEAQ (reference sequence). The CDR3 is CASSYAQNEQFF.

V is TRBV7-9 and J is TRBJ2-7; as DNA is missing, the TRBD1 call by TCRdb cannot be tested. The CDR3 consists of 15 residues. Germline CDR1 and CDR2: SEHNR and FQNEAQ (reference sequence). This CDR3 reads CASSLPGQGRNEQYF.

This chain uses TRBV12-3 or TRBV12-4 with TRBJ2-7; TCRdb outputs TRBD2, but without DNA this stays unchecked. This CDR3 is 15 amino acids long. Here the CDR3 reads CASSSRTSGVGVQYF.

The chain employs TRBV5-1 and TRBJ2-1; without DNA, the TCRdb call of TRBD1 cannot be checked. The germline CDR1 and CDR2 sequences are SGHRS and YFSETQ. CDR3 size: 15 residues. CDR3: CASSLEGTARNEQFF.

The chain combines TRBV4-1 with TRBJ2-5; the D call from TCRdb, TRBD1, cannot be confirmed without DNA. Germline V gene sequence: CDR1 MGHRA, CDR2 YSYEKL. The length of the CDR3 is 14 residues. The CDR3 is CASSPRGSQETQYF.

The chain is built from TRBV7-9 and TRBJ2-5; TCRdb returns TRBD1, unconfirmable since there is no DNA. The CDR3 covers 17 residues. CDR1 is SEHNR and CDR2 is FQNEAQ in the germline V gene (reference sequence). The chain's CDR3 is CASSFLTGPKVQETQYF.